The source of this T cell receptor beta chain is a study of blood T cell repertoires in COVID-19. In the original analysis: Nucleated cell counts were estimated from reference gene primer amplification. Assay: immunoSEQ multiplex PCR; the TCRdb copy retains only in-frame clones and omits some. That table is the source of V, J and clone size, and D and trimming were worked out from the DNA. Here the sample spans roughly 140,000 clones, more than 65% being singletons. The V end lost 2 bases, the J end lost 6 bases, and 9 bases lay between the germline ends. Per the germline V gene, CDR1 is MNHEY and CDR2 is SVGAGI. This CDR3 comprises 13 residues.

The sample taken for sequencing was peripheral blood. This sequence was found in a human donor in a cohort sampled during active COVID-19. The chain is built from TRBV6-5 and TRBJ2-3; no firm D call. The CDR3 spells CASSYPGQDTQYF. The CDR3 region has the DNA TGTGCCAGCAGTTACCCAGGCCAGGATACGCAGTATTTT.